The source of this TCR beta chain is a study of long-term antiretroviral therapy in people with HIV. Sequencing used immunoSEQ v3.0 at survey level. Clones were read by immunoSEQ multiplex PCR, and TCRdb kept only the in-frame ones, dropping some. The table lists roughly 20,000 clones, less than 85% of them singletons, with approximately 12% in the top ten. Sampling of each donor yielded at least one pre-ART PBMC sample and at least two post-ART PBMC samples. Looked up from germline, CDR1 is MNHNS and CDR2 is SASEGT. CDR3 length: 12 amino acids. The V gene end was trimmed by 6 bases and the J gene end by 3 bases; junction bases not matched to a gene: 2. Whole-study findings and limits: The ART regimens used between the mid-2000s and the late 2010s may be less effective than current ones. Dominant in the repertoire at all time points were clones expanded before ART.

This clone occurred once. Its target is unknown. This chain links TRBV6-1 with TRBJ2-7; TRBD1 agrees at 7 bases. Sample: unsorted PBMCs, taken 0.2 years after starting antiretroviral therapy. The receptor's source is a woman in her thirties or forties with HIV. DNA for the CDR3: TGTGCCAGCAGACAGGGGCTCTACGAGCAGTACTTC. Encoded protein: CASRQGLYEQYF.